This TCR beta chain was identified in a study of T-cell reconstitution after alpha-beta-depleted transplantation in children. This clonotype has ten or more counts. A library of TCRbeta sequences, prepared with unique molecular identifiers, was generated. TCRdb reanalysed the PCR reads using MiXCR and keeps one entry per CDR3 protein. The sample carries about 610,000 distinct CDR3 sequences, 10% recorded once. This CDR3 is 12 amino acids long. V gave up 7 bases and J gave up 12 bases; unmatched junction bases: 9. This chain links TRBV12-3 or TRBV12-4 with TRBJ1-5; 7 nucleotides match TRBD1. The sample here was PBMCs from the stem cell graft donor, taken from the stem cell graft. The receptor was derived from a human donor who donated a stem cell graft to a child with acute myeloid leukemia. The CDR3 DNA reads as TGTGCCAGCACCCCGGGCGGACAGGACCAGCATTTT. Its protein is CASTPGGQDQHF.